These 27 T cell receptor beta chains share one sample of origin, sequenced in a study of identical twins. Each CDR3 protein gets one entry after TCRdb re-called the 5' RACE reads with MiXCR. The table lists hundreds of thousands of distinct CDR3 sequences, 15% to 20% of them singletons, with approximately 14% in the top ten. The sample was also linked to a second study, of T cells expressing NK-cell markers.

What was sequenced was PBMCs. These TCRs come from a woman in her late teens or twenties in good health.

The chain is built from TRBV20-1 and TRBJ2-7; D tentatively fits TRBD1 or TRBD2 (5 bases each). The germline V and J ends were trimmed by 3 bases and 4 bases, with 19 bases remaining between them. The length of the CDR3 is 15 residues. Germline V CDR1 and CDR2: DFQATT, SNEGSKA (reference sequence). The CDR3 region is CSARLPGTQKYEQYF. The CDR3 region has the DNA TGCAGTGCTAGGCTCCCCGGGACCCAAAAATACGAGCAGTACTTC.

This clonotype came up a few times. The J gene is TRBJ2-3, the V gene TRBV5-5; D not resolved. Germline V gives CDR1 SGHKS, CDR2 YYEKEE (reference sequence). The length of the CDR3 is 14 residues. V was clipped by 2 bases and J by 3 bases, with 10 bases between them. In nucleotides, the CDR3 is TGTGCCAGCAGCTTTTACTCTGGAACAGATACGCAGTATTTT. This codes for CASSFYSGTDTQYF.

This clonotype has more than one count but fewer than ten. V usage is TRBV5-1 and J usage is TRBJ1-1; weak D call: TRBD1 (6 bases). Trimming removed 0 bases at V and 2 bases at J, with 14 bases between. This CDR3 comprises 16 residues. Per the germline V gene, CDR1 is SGHRS and CDR2 is YFSETQ. CDR3 nucleotides: TGCGCCAGCAGCTTGGGCCCCCTTGGGGGCAACACTGAAGCTTTCTTT. Translating gives CASSLGPLGGNTEAFF.

This rearrangement joins TRBV15 to TRBJ2-2; 7 positions agree with TRBD2. V shed 3 bases, J shed 4 bases, and the junction held 11 bases outside the gene matches. CDR3 size: 17 residues. Germline CDR1 LNHNV, CDR2 YYDKDF (reference sequence). Here the CDR3 DNA reads TGTGCCACCAGCAGGACCTTGGCGGGAGTTATCACCGGGGAGCTGTTTTTT. Amino acids: CATSRTLAGVITGELFF.

CDR3 residues: CSATTGGGEQYF. Here the CDR3 DNA reads TGCAGTGCTACCACAGGAGGAGGCGAGCAGTACTTC. V is TRBV20-1 and J is TRBJ2-7; tentatively, D is TRBD1 or TRBD2 (5 bases each). The V end lost 4 bases, the J end lost 6 bases, and 13 bases lay between the germline ends. Germline CDR1 reads DFQATT; CDR2 reads SNEGSKA (reference sequence). CDR3 length: 12 amino acids.

The chain has TRBV7-2 and TRBJ2-3; 9 positions match TRBD2. J was trimmed by 2 bases and V by 4 bases; bases with no gene match: 10. This CDR3 spans 17 amino acids. Germline values: CDR1 SGHTA, CDR2 FQGNSA. The chain's CDR3 is CASSWRRLAGNTDTQYF. In DNA form, the CDR3 reads TGTGCCAGCAGCTGGCGGCGTCTAGCGGGAAACACAGATACGCAGTATTTT. The whole variable domain, remainder taken from reference TRBV7-2 and TRBJ2-3, is GAGVSQSPSNKVTEKGKDVELRCDPISGHTALYWYRQSLGQGLEFLIYFQGNSAPDKSGLPSDRFSAERTGGSVSTLTIQRTQQEDSAVYLCASSWRRLAGNTDTQYFGPGTRLTVL.

CDR3 sequence: CASSQVDRWPILIHEQFF. In DNA, the CDR3 is TGTGCCAGCAGCCAAGTTGATAGGTGGCCGATTCTGATCCATGAGCAGTTCTTC. The chain links TRBV14 to TRBJ2-1, with D uncertain. CDR3 length: 18 amino acids. Germline loops: CDR1 SGHDN, CDR2 FVKESK. The V end was cut by 1 base, the J end by 8 bases, with 24 bases between.

Ten or more counts support this clonotype. The chain recombines TRBV20-1 with TRBJ1-1, with a possible D match to TRBD1 (6 bases). V was clipped by 2 bases and J by 5 bases, with 12 bases between them. The V gene's germline CDR1 is DFQATT and CDR2 SNEGSKA (reference sequence). The CDR3 loop spans 13 amino acids. The CDR3 DNA reads TGCAGTGCTAGACCGGACAGTTTAACTGAAGCTTTCTTT. The encoded protein is CSARPDSLTEAFF.

CDR3: CAWQRNTGELFF. DNA for the CDR3: TGTGCCTGGCAAAGGAACACCGGGGAGCTGTTTTTT. The chain combines TRBV30 with TRBJ2-2, with D hard to call. V lost 5 bases and J 1 base, leaving 5 bases between the germline ends. CDR3 size: 12 residues. Germline lookup yields CDR1 GTSNPN and CDR2 SVGIG (reference sequence).

This clonotype was seen repeatedly, ten times or more. CDR3 nucleotides: TGTGCCAGCAGCGTAGATGCAGGGGGCATGTACGAGCAGTACTTC. Amino acids: CASSVDAGGMYEQYF. The chain joins TRBV9 to TRBJ2-7; 8 bases align to TRBD1. Germline loops: CDR1 SGDLS, CDR2 YYNGEE. The V segment lost 0 bases and the J segment 4 bases; nucleotides outside the gene matches: 6. This CDR3 comprises 15 residues.

The DNA of the CDR3 is TGCAGTGCTAGTGTCGTCTACGAGCAGTACTTC. Translated, it gives CSASVVYEQYF. This chain links TRBV20-1 with TRBJ2-7; D not resolved. In germline, CDR1 is DFQATT, CDR2 SNEGSKA (reference sequence). This CDR3 is built from 11 residues. V was trimmed by 3 bases and J by 3 bases, leaving 6 bases between them.

This clonotype has only a few counts. The gene calls are TRBV10-2 and TRBJ1-4; perhaps TRBD1 as D (5 bases). This CDR3 region has 14 residues. V was shortened by 3 bases and J by 6 bases, with 11 bases between the two germline ends. Germline loops: CDR1 WSHSY, CDR2 SAAADI. Here the CDR3 reads CASSDFGGDEKLFF. CDR3 bases: TGCGCCAGCAGTGACTTCGGGGGGGATGAAAAACTGTTTTTT.

This chain connects TRBV6-5 to TRBJ2-1; 9 positions agree with TRBD1. The length of the CDR3 is 17 residues. CDR1 and CDR2 (germline): MNHEY, SVGAGI. J was trimmed by 4 bases and V by 0 bases; bases with no gene match: 7. The CDR3 DNA reads TGTGCCAGCAGTTACTCCCGGACAGGGGCAGGGTACAATGAGCAGTTCTTC. The encoded protein is CASSYSRTGAGYNEQFF.

This clonotype was observed a handful of times. The chain recombines TRBV5-1 with TRBJ1-4, with a tentative D call TRBD1 (5 bases). The length of the CDR3 is 13 residues. The germline V and J ends were trimmed by 5 bases and 6 bases, with 11 bases remaining between them. Per germline, CDR1 SGHRS and CDR2 YFSETQ. The CDR3 nucleotides are TGCGCCAGCAGTCCAGGGCGGGATGAAAAACTGTTTTTT. The encoded protein is CASSPGRDEKLFF.

The chain joins TRBV5-1 to TRBJ1-6; unclear D gene. This CDR3 region has 16 residues. Germline V gives CDR1 SGHRS, CDR2 YFSETQ. Trimming removed 1 base from V and 6 bases from J, with 14 bases in between. The CDR3 sequence: CASSLWSARINSPLHF. Written as DNA, the CDR3 is TGCGCCAGCAGCTTGTGGTCAGCTAGGATTAATTCACCCCTCCACTTT.

This clonotype was counted between two and nine times. This chain uses TRBV7-2 with TRBJ1-6; no firm D call. V shed 5 bases and J shed 7 bases, with 15 bases lying between them. This CDR3 is built from 15 residues. In germline, CDR1 is SGHTA, CDR2 FQGNSA. CDR3 protein: CASSPGGITNSPLHF. CDR3 sequence (DNA): TGTGCCAGCAGCCCAGGTGGGATTACAAATTCACCCCTCCACTTT.

V and J are TRBV5-6 and TRBJ1-2, with a tentative D call TRBD1 (5 bases). The length of the CDR3 is 15 residues. V was shortened by 2 bases and J by 6 bases, with 17 bases between the two germline ends. The germline gives CDR1 SGHDT, CDR2 YYEEEE. CDR3 sequence (DNA): TGTGCCAGCAGCTTAAGGGGCATGAGGATCAATGGCTACACCTTC. It yields the protein CASSLRGMRINGYTF.

This clonotype was seen more than once but under ten times. The rearrangement uses TRBV12-3 or TRBV12-4 and TRBJ1-6; D is perhaps TRBD1 (5 bases). The CDR3 is made up of 13 amino acids. The V gene lost 5 bases and the J gene lost 6 bases, with 8 bases spanning the gap. CDR3 protein: CASSRQLNSPLHF. The CDR3, as DNA: TGTGCCAGCAGTAGACAGCTTAATTCACCCCTCCACTTT.

The V call is TRBV9, the J call TRBJ1-1; weak D call: TRBD1 (6 bases). Germline assignment: CDR1 SGDLS and CDR2 YYNGEE. V lost 0 bases and J lost 4, with 13 bases in between. The CDR3 is 15 amino acids. CDR3 DNA: TGTGCCAGCAGCGTAGATGGTAGGGGGGGCACTGAAGCTTTCTTT. Encoded protein: CASSVDGRGGTEAFF.

J is TRBJ2-7 and V is TRBV5-1; D is perhaps TRBD2 (5 bases). Germline V gives CDR1 SGHRS, CDR2 YFSETQ. The CDR3 covers 12 residues. The V end lost 4 bases, the J end lost 6 bases, and 11 bases lay between the germline ends. The chain's CDR3 is CASSEMDSEQYF. The CDR3 bases are TGCGCCAGCAGCGAAATGGACTCCGAGCAGTACTTC.

V gene TRBV18 combines with J gene TRBJ2-7; TRBD1 matches 7 bases. Germline V gives CDR1 KGHSH, CDR2 LQKENI. V was pared by 0 bases and J by 4 bases, with 6 bases of the junction left unmatched. The CDR3 length is 15 residues. The DNA of the CDR3 is TGTGCCAGCTCACCACCGGGGACAGAAGCTTACGAGCAGTACTTC. Protein product: CASSPPGTEAYEQYF. Supplemented by reference TRBV18 and TRBJ2-7, the full variable domain reads NAGVMQNPRHLVRRRGQEARLRCSPMKGHSHVYWYRQLPEEGLKFMVYLQKENIIDESGMPKERFSAEFPKEGPSILRIQQVVRGDSAAYFCASSPPGTEAYEQYFGPGTRLTVT.

This clonotype has just a few counts. The chain recombines TRBV5-1 with TRBJ2-4, with D tentatively TRBD2 (6 bases). Deletions cut 3 bases from V and 4 bases from J, with 11 bases between. Germline V gene lookup returns CDR1 SGHRS and CDR2 YFSETQ. CDR3 size: 14 residues. DNA of the CDR3: TGCGCCAGCAGCTCTGCCGGAGGGAAAAACATTCAGTACTTC. It yields the protein CASSSAGGKNIQYF.

This sequence joins TRBV7-2 and TRBJ2-3; D remains ambiguous. Trimming removed 6 bases from V and 4 bases from J, with 11 bases in between. The germline V gene has CDR1 SGHTA and CDR2 FQGNSA. CDR3 length: 13 amino acids. The CDR3 DNA sequence: TGTGCCAGCAGGATGGTCCCGGCAGATACGCAGTATTTT. It encodes CASRMVPADTQYF.

The rearrangement joins TRBV27 to TRBJ2-2, with 9 nucleotides matching TRBD1. The CDR3 runs to 16 residues. V shed 3 bases and J 4 bases; nucleotides not matched to a gene: 6. CDR1 is MNHEY and CDR2 is SMNVEV in the germline V gene (reference sequence). The CDR3 DNA is TGTGCCAGCAGTTTGGGGACAGGGCCGGGCACCGGGGAGCTGTTTTTT. Amino acids: CASSLGTGPGTGELFF.

This clonotype has at least ten counts. The chain uses TRBV10-1 and TRBJ2-3; the D is unclear. Trimming left V 2 bases short and J 4 bases short, with 7 bases between. The CDR3 covers 13 residues. The V gene's germline CDR1 is WNHNN and CDR2 SYGVQD (reference sequence). This CDR3 is CASSETYPDTQYF. In DNA form, the CDR3 reads TGCGCCAGCAGTGAGACTTACCCAGATACGCAGTATTTT.

V usage is TRBV18 and J usage is TRBJ2-3, with D perhaps given as TRBD1 or TRBD2 (5 bases each). Germline loops: CDR1 KGHSH, CDR2 LQKENI. The CDR3 spans 16 residues. Trimming left V 6 bases short and J 0 bases short, with 16 bases between. The CDR3 loop is CASSPTGTASTDTQYF. The CDR3 bases are TGTGCCAGCTCGCCTACTGGGACGGCCAGCACAGATACGCAGTATTTT.

The chain has TRBV12-3 or TRBV12-4 and TRBJ2-1, with 11 nucleotides matching TRBD2. The V and J ends lost 2 bases and 11 bases, in that order; junction bases with no gene match: 5. The CDR3 sequence is 14 residues long. As DNA, the CDR3 is TGTGCCAGCAGTTTAAGGCTAGCGGGGGGACAGCAGTTCTTC. Translated: CASSLRLAGGQQFF.